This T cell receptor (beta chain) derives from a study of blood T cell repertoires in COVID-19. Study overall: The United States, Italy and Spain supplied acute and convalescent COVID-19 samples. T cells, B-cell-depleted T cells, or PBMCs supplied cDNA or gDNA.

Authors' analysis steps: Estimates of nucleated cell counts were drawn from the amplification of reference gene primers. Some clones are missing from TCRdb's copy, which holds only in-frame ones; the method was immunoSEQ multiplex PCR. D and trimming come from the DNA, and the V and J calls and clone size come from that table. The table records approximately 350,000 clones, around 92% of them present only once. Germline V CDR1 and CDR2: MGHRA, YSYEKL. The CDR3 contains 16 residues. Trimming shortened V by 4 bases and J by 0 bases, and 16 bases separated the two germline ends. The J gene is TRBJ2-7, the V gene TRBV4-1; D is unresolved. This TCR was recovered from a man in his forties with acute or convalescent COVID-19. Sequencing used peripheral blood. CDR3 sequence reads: CASSRLLTASSYEQYF. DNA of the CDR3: TGCGCCAGCAGCCGGTTATTGACTGCAAGCTCCTACGAGCAGTACTTC.